Below are 15 T cell receptor beta chains sequenced from a single sample in a study of blood T cell repertoires in COVID-19. The method was immunoSEQ multiplex PCR; TCRdb's version includes in-frame clones alone and lacks a portion of them. The sample consists of about 93,000 clones, roughly 90% of them appearing once. The sequencing sample was made of peripheral blood. These receptors all come from a man aged 55 to 70 with COVID-19, enrolled during active disease.

The chain combines TRBV5-6 with TRBJ2-1; 7 bases map to TRBD1. Per germline, CDR1 SGHDT and CDR2 YYEEEE. J was trimmed by 1 base and V by 7 bases; bases with no gene match: 5. The CDR3 runs to 14 residues. CDR3 sequence (DNA): TGTGCCAGCCTTTTACAGGGGTCCTACAATGAGCAGTTCTTC. Amino acids: CASLLQGSYNEQFF.

The genes are TRBV5-6 and TRBJ2-1; 9 bases are shared with TRBD1. The CDR3 is 17 amino acids. J was trimmed by 4 bases and V by 3 bases; bases with no gene match: 11. Per the germline V gene, CDR1 is SGHDT and CDR2 is YYEEEE. This chain's CDR3 is CASSSARRQGVYNEQFF. The CDR3 region has the DNA TGTGCCAGCAGCTCCGCTCGCAGACAGGGGGTTTACAATGAGCAGTTCTTC.

The chain carries TRBV7-2 and TRBJ2-1, with TRBD2 matching over 9 bases. CDR1 is SGHTA and CDR2 is FQGNSA in the germline V gene. The CDR3 is 15 amino acids. Germline trimming cut 5 bases from V and 7 bases from J; bases unmatched to any gene: 9. The CDR3 protein is CASSPRGRVWNEQFF. Written as DNA, the CDR3 is TGTGCCAGCAGCCCTCGCGGGAGGGTATGGAATGAGCAGTTCTTC.

The chain links TRBV2 to TRBJ1-6; 7 bases map to TRBD1. CDR3 length equals 15 residues. J gave up 7 bases and V 4 bases, and 7 bases lay outside the gene matches. Germline-derived CDR1 and CDR2 are SNHLY and FYNNEI. The CDR3 DNA sequence: TGTGCCAGCAGTGCGCGACAGGGTCAGAATTCACCCCTCCACTTT. Protein sequence: CASSARQGQNSPLHF.

This clone turned up a few times. This rearrangement joins TRBV11-3 to TRBJ1-5, with 10 bases that match TRBD1. The germline CDR1 and CDR2 sequences are SGHNT and YENEEA. CDR3 length: 15 residues. The J segment lost 6 bases and the V segment lost 5 bases, leaving 7 bases of the junction unmatched. In nucleotides, the CDR3 is TGTGCCAGCAGCCTTCGACAGGGGGCGGTTCAGCCCCAGCATTTT. Translating it yields CASSLRQGAVQPQHF.

J is TRBJ1-4 and V is TRBV5-1; D is undetermined. V dropped 4 bases and J dropped 6 bases, with 10 bases sitting between them. The CDR3 is made up of 13 amino acids. The germline V gene encodes CDR1 SGHRS and CDR2 YFSETQ. Written as DNA, the CDR3 is TGCGCCAGCAGCGAAAGGAGTGATGAAAAACTGTTTTTT. It is translated as CASSERSDEKLFF.

The chain is built from TRBV5-1 and TRBJ2-7, with no clear D. The CDR3 has 15 amino acids. Germline V CDR1 and CDR2: SGHRS, YFSETQ. V gave up 4 bases and J gave up 2 bases, with 16 bases separating them. The DNA for the CDR3 is TGCGCCAGCAGCCTCGGCCCCGGGTCAACCTACGAGCAGTACTTC. Translated: CASSLGPGSTYEQYF.

This chain connects TRBV7-2 to TRBJ2-7; D is ambiguous. The CDR3 has 14 residues. V was pared by 5 bases and J by 1 base, with 12 bases between. From germline, CDR1 is SGHTA and CDR2 FQGNSA. The CDR3 protein is CASSPWARSYEQYF. CDR3 nucleotides: TGTGCCAGCAGCCCCTGGGCCAGATCCTACGAGCAGTACTTC.

CDR3 nucleotides: TGTGCCAGCAGCTTTTATCTCTCCAGGCAAGAGACCCAGTACTTC. Residues: CASSFYLSRQETQYF. V is TRBV7-9 and J is TRBJ2-5; D is uncertain. The germline gives CDR1 SEHNR, CDR2 FQNEAQ (reference sequence). CDR3 length equals 15 residues. Trimming stripped 3 bases from V and 2 bases from J, with 13 bases between. Supplemented by reference TRBV7-9 and TRBJ2-5, the full variable domain reads DTGVSQNPRHKITKRGQNVTFRCDPISEHNRLYWYRQTLGQGPEFLTYFQNEAQLEKSRLLSDRFSAERPKGSFSTLEIQRTEQGDSAMYLCASSFYLSRQETQYFGPGTRLLVL.

The V call is TRBV30, the J call TRBJ1-5; no clear D. V was clipped by 1 base and J by 5 bases, with 9 bases between them. The CDR3 sequence is 13 residues long. Germline CDR1 reads GTSNPN; CDR2 reads SVGIG (reference sequence). CDR3 loop: CAWSENRDQPQHF. The CDR3 DNA sequence: TGTGCCTGGAGTGAGAATAGAGATCAGCCCCAGCATTTT.

The DNA of the CDR3 is TGTGCCAGCAGCCAAGCGCGAGGCGGCCCTGAGCAGTTCTTC. This gives the protein CASSQARGGPEQFF. This chain links TRBV3-1 (or the pseudogene TRBV3-2) with TRBJ2-1; unclear D gene. The CDR3 is 14 amino acids. Trimming left V 1 base short and J 9 bases short, with 13 bases between. The V gene's germline CDR1 is LGHDT and CDR2 YNNKEL (reference sequence).

The table lists this clone with a count of one. The rearrangement links TRBV7-8 to TRBJ1-1, with a weak D call TRBD1 (6 bases). CDR1 is SGHVS and CDR2 is FQNEAQ in the germline V gene. The CDR3 contains 13 residues. Between the trimmed V and J ends, which lost 5 bases and 2 bases, there was a span of 9 bases. The CDR3 DNA reads as TGTGCCAGCAGCACGGACAGTAACACTGAAGCTTTCTTT. Translated, it gives CASSTDSNTEAFF.

The rearrangement links TRBV9 to TRBJ1-1; a weak D match, TRBD1 (5 bases). The V and J ends lost 3 bases and 1 base respectively, with 7 bases between them. The germline CDR1 and CDR2 sequences are SGDLS and YYNGEE. The length of the CDR3 is 13 residues. The CDR3 sequence: CASSGQPNTEAFF. CDR3 DNA sequence: TGTGCCAGCAGCGGACAGCCGAACACTGAAGCTTTCTTT.

The V gene is TRBV18, the J gene TRBJ2-5, with D possibly TRBD2 on 5 matching bases. CDR1 is KGHSH and CDR2 is LQKENI in the germline V gene. The V and J ends lost 4 bases and 7 bases respectively, with 13 bases between them. There are 13 residues in the CDR3. CDR3 bases: TGTGCCAGCTCACTGGACTCCCACGGGACCCAGTACTTC. It is translated as CASSLDSHGTQYF.

As DNA, the CDR3 is TGTGCCAGCAGACCTGCAGGGGGGTGGAACACTGAAGCTTTCTTT. Protein product: CASRPAGGWNTEAFF. The chain carries TRBV6-5 and TRBJ1-1; TRBD1 agrees at 7 bases. V lost 6 bases to trimming and J lost 1 base; unmatched junction nucleotides: 8. The CDR3 is 15 residues long. Germline lookup yields CDR1 MNHEY and CDR2 SVGAGI.